The rows below give T cell receptor beta chains drawn from one sample of a study of T cells in Graves' hyperthyroidism and ophthalmopathy. Using its own MiXCR run on the multiplex PCR reads, TCRdb lists one record per CDR3 protein. The table records a few hundred thousand distinct CDR3 sequences, roughly 14% of them present only once. Source material: blood. The receptors stem from a woman aged 25-40 years with Graves' ophthalmopathy. Each CDR3 is given with its conserved first and last residue. The order of the fields is J gene, V gene, D gene, clone size, CDR3 length, CDR3 DNA, CDR3 protein. The D gene is left open where the match is weak. Size values are once, few and many counts, or a class for expanded clones, and some rows have none.

J: TRBJ1-1
V: TRBV20-1
D: -
size: many
length: 13
DNA: TGCAGTGCTAGCCAGGGTAGATTCACTGAAGCTTTCTTT
CDR3: CSASQGRFTEAFF

J: TRBJ1-2
V: TRBV28
D: -
size: many
length: 13
DNA: TGTGCCAGCAGTCCTGGAAGCGAGACTCGCTACACCTTC
CDR3: CASSPGSETRYTF

J: TRBJ1-1
V: TRBV20-1
D: -
size: many
length: 12
DNA: TGCAGTGCTAGAGATATGGGGTCGGGAGCTTTCTTT
CDR3: CSARDMGSGAFF

J: TRBJ1-4
V: TRBV12-3/TRBV12-4
D: -
size: many
length: 14
DNA: TGTGCCAGCAGTCCCCGTGGGGCGCTAGAAAAACTGTTTTTT
CDR3: CASSPRGALEKLFF

J: TRBJ2-1
V: TRBV28
D: TRBD2
size: many
length: 18
DNA: TGTGCCAGCAGTTCGTGGGAAGGGCTAGCGGGGGCTTACAATGAGCAGTTCTTC
CDR3: CASSSWEGLAGAYNEQFF

J: TRBJ1-1
V: TRBV27
D: -
size: many
length: 14
DNA: TGTGCCAGCAGTAGGGGGGCGGTTTACACTGAAGCTTTCTTT
CDR3: CASSRGAVYTEAFF

J: TRBJ1-2
V: TRBV15
D: TRBD1
size: many
length: 13
DNA: TGTGCCACCAGCACCTCGGCAGGGGGCGGCTACACCTTC
CDR3: CATSTSAGGGYTF

J: TRBJ2-4
V: TRBV28
D: -
size: many
length: 12
DNA: TGTGCCAGCAGTTTAAGGGGAGGCATTCAGTACTTC
CDR3: CASSLRGGIQYF

J: TRBJ1-1
V: TRBV24-1
D: TRBD1
size: -
length: 14
DNA: TGTGCCACCAGTCCGACAGGGGGGAACACTGAAGCTTTCTTT
CDR3: CATSPTGGNTEAFF

J: TRBJ1-5
V: TRBV28
D: -
size: -
length: 15
DNA: TGTGCCAGCAGTGAAACCCCGGGTATTTTTCAGCCCCAGCATTTT
CDR3: CASSETPGIFQPQHF

J: TRBJ2-3
V: TRBV27
D: -
size: -
length: 14
DNA: TGTGCCAGCAGTTCACCGGCCCTCACAGATACGCAGTATTTT
CDR3: CASSSPALTDTQYF

J: TRBJ1-1
V: TRBV28
D: -
size: -
length: 14
DNA: TGTGCCAGCAGTTTAAGGGGACTAAACCCTGAAGCTTTCTTT
CDR3: CASSLRGLNPEAFF

J: TRBJ1-1
V: TRBV2
D: -
size: many
length: 12
DNA: TGTGCCAGCACCCTAGGACAGATGGAAGCTTTCTTT
CDR3: CASTLGQMEAFF

J: TRBJ2-3
V: TRBV12-3/TRBV12-4
D: -
size: many
length: 15
DNA: TGTGCCAGCATCCCCCGGGGCGGGGGCACAGATACGCAGTATTTT
CDR3: CASIPRGGGTDTQYF

J: TRBJ2-7
V: TRBV6-1
D: -
size: many
length: 13
DNA: TGTGCCAGCAAGAAGGTGAACTACTACGAGCAGTACTTC
CDR3: CASKKVNYYEQYF

J: TRBJ1-5
V: TRBV12-3/TRBV12-4
D: TRBD1
size: many
length: 15
DNA: TGTGCCAGCCGGGCAGGCAGGGGGAATTATCAGCCCCAGCATTTT
CDR3: CASRAGRGNYQPQHF

J: TRBJ1-2
V: TRBV3-1
D: -
size: few
length: 14
DNA: TGTGCCAGCAGCCACCGAGACAGAGGGGGTGGCTACACCTTC
CDR3: CASSHRDRGGGYTF

J: TRBJ2-7
V: TRBV4-1
D: -
size: many
length: 14
DNA: TGCGCCAGCAGCCACCGAGGACAAGGGGGCGAGCAGTACTTC
CDR3: CASSHRGQGGEQYF

J: TRBJ2-7
V: TRBV2
D: TRBD2
size: -
length: 15
DNA: TGTGCCAGCAGCGACGTAAGCGGGACCAAAGGCGAGCAGTACTTC
CDR3: CASSDVSGTKGEQYF

J: TRBJ2-3
V: TRBV2
D: TRBD2
size: many
length: 17
DNA: TGTGCCAGCAGTTGGAGGGGGAGCGGGGGGTCCACAGATACGCAGTATTTT
CDR3: CASSWRGSGGSTDTQYF

J: TRBJ2-2
V: TRBV6-1
D: TRBD2
size: few
length: 15
DNA: TGTGCCAGCAGCCGCGGGGGACTAGCGGTCGGGGAGCTGTTTTTT
CDR3: CASSRGGLAVGELFF

J: TRBJ2-2
V: TRBV10-1
D: TRBD2
size: -
length: 20
DNA: TGCGCCAGCGCCCCTGCCGGGACTAGCGGGGACCCTGCGAACACCGGGGAGCTGTTTTTT
CDR3: CASAPAGTSGDPANTGELFF

J: TRBJ1-2
V: TRBV30
D: -
size: many
length: 11
DNA: TGTGCCTGGAGTCGAGACTGGGGCTACACCTTC
CDR3: CAWSRDWGYTF

J: TRBJ1-5
V: TRBV6-1
D: -
size: many
length: 12
DNA: TGTGCCAGCAGTATAGGGAATCAGCCCCAGCATTTT
CDR3: CASSIGNQPQHF